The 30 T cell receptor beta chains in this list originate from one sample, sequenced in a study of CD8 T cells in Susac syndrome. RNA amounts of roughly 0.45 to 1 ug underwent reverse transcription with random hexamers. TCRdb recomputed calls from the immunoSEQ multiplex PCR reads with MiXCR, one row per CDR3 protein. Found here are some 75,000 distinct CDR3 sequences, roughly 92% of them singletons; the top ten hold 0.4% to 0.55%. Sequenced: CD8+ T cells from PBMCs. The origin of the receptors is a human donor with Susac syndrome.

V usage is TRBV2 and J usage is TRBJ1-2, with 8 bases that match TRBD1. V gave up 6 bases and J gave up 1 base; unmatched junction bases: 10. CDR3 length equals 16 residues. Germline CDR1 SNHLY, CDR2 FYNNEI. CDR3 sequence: CASSHDRGLSNYGYTF. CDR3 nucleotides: TGTGCCAGCAGCCACGACAGGGGCTTAAGTAACTATGGCTACACCTTC.

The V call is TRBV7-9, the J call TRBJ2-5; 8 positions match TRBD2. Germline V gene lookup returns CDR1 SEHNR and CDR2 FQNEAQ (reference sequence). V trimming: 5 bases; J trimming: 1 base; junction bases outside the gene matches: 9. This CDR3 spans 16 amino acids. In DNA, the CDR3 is TGTGCCAGCAGCCATTCCGGGGGGGCAGGCCAAGAGACCCAGTACTTC. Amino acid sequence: CASSHSGGAGQETQYF. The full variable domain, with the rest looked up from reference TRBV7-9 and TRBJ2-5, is DTGVSQNPRHKITKRGQNVTFRCDPISEHNRLYWYRQTLGQGPEFLTYFQNEAQLEKSRLLSDRFSAERPKGSFSTLEIQRTEQGDSAMYLCASSHSGGAGQETQYFGPGTRLLVL.

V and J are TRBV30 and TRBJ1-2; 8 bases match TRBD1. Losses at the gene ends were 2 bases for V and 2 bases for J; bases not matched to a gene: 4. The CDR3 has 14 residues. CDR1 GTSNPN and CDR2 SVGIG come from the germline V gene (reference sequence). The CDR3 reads CAWSLTGVNYGYTF. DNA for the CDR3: TGTGCCTGGAGTTTGACAGGGGTAAACTATGGCTACACCTTC.

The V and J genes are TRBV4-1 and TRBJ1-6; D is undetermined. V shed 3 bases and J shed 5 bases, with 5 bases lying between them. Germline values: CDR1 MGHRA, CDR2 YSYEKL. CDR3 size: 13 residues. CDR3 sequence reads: CASSQVDNSPLHF. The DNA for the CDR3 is TGCGCCAGCAGCCAGGTAGATAATTCACCCCTCCACTTT.

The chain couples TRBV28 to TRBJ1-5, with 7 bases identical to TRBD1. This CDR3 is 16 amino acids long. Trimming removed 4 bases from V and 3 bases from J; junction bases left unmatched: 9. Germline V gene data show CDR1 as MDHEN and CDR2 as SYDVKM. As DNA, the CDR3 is TGTGCCAGCAGTTCTGGTTACAGGGGAGACAATCAGCCCCAGCATTTT. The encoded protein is CASSSGYRGDNQPQHF.

CDR3 amino acids: CASSLEAPPNTGELFF. CDR3 DNA: TGTGCCAGCAGCTTAGAGGCCCCCCCGAACACCGGGGAGCTGTTTTTT. The rearrangement joins TRBV7-6 to TRBJ2-2, with unresolved D. The CDR3 has 16 residues. Trimming stripped 1 base from V and 0 bases from J, with 9 bases between. Looked up from germline, CDR1 is SGHVS and CDR2 is FNYEAQ. The full variable domain, completed using reference TRBV7-6 and TRBJ2-2, is GAGVSQSPRYKVTKRGQDVALRCDPISGHVSLYWYRQALGQGPEFLTYFNYEAQQDKSGLPNDRFSAERPEGSISTLTIQRTEQRDSAMYRCASSLEAPPNTGELFFGEGSRLTVL.

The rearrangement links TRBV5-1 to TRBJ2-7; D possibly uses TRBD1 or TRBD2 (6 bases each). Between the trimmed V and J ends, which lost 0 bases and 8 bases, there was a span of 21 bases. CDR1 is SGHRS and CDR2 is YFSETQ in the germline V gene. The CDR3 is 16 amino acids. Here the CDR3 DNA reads TGCGCCAGCAGCTTGGCCAAGGGGGGATCGATTTATCAGCAGTACTTC. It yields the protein CASSLAKGGSIYQQYF.

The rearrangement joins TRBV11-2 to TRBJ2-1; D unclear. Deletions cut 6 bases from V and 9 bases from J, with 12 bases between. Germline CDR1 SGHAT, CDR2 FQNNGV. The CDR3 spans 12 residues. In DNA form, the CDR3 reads TGTGCCAGCAGACCGCGCGTTGGTGAGCAGTTCTTC. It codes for CASRPRVGEQFF.

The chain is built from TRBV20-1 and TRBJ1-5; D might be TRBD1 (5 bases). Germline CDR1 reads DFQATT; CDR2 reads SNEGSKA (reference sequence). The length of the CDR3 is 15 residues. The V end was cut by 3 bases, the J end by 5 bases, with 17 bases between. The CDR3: CSASPPQGGDQPQHF. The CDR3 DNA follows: TGCAGTGCTAGTCCCCCCCAGGGAGGGGATCAGCCCCAGCATTTT.

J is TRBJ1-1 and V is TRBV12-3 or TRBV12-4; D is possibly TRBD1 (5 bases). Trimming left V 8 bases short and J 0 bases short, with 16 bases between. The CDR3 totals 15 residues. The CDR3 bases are TGTGCCAGCTTCCTCAGGGAGGGCGTGAACACTGAAGCTTTCTTT. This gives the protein CASFLREGVNTEAFF.

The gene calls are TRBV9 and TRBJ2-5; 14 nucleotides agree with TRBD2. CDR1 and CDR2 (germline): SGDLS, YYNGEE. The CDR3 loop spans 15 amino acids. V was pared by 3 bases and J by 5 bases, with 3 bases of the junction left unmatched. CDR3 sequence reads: CASSGGTSGSETQYF. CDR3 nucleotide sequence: TGTGCCAGCAGCGGGGGGACTAGCGGGAGTGAGACCCAGTACTTC.

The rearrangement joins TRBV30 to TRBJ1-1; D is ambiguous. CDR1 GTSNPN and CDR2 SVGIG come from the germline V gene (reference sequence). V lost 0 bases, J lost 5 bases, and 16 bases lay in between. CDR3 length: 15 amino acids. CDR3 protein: CAWSVWATPGTEAFF. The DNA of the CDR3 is TGTGCCTGGAGTGTATGGGCCACCCCGGGAACTGAAGCTTTCTTT.

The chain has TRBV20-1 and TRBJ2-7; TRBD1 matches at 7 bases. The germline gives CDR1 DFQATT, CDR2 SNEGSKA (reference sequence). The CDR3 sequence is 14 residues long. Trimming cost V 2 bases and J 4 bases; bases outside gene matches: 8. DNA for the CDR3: TGCAGTGCTAGATATAGGGGACAGCGGTACGAGCAGTACTTC. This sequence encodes CSARYRGQRYEQYF.

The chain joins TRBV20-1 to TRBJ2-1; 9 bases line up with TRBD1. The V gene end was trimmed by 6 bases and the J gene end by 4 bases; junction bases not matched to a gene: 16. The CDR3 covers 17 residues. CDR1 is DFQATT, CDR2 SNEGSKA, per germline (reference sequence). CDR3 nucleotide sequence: TGCAGTGCACACTCCGGGACAGGGTCCCTCCTGTACAATGAGCAGTTCTTC. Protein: CSAHSGTGSLLYNEQFF.

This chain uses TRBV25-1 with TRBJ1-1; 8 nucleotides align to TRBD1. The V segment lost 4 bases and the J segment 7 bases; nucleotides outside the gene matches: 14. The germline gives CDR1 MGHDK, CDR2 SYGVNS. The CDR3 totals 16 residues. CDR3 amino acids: CASSGAPGQVLGEAFF. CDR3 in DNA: TGTGCCAGCAGTGGAGCACCGGGACAGGTCCTCGGTGAAGCTTTCTTT.

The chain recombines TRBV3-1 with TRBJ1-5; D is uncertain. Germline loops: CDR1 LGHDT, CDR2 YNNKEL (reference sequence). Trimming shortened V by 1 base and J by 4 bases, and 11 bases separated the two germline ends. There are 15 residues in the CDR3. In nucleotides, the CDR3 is TGTGCCAGCAGCCAAGGATCACGGGAGAATCAGCCCCAGCATTTT. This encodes CASSQGSRENQPQHF.

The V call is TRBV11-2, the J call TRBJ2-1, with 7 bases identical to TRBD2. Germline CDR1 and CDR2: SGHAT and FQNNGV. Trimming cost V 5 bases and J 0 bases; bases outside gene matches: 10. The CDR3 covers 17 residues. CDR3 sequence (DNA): TGTGCCAGCAGCCTGAATAGCGGGCTAAGCTCCTACAATGAGCAGTTCTTC. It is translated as CASSLNSGLSSYNEQFF.

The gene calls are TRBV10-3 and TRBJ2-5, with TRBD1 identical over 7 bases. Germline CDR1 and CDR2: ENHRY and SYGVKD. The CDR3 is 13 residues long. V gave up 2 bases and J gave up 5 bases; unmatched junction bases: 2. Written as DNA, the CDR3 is TGTGCCATCAGTGAGCTCAGGGGGGAGACCCAGTACTTC. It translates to CAISELRGETQYF.

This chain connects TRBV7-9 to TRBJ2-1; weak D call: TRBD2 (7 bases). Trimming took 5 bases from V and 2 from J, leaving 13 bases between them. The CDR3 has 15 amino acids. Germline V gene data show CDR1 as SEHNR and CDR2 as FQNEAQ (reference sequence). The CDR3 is CASSVSGTTYNEQFF. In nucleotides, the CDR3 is TGTGCCAGCAGCGTGAGCGGGACAACCTACAATGAGCAGTTCTTC. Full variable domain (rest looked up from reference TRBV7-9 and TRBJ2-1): DTGVSQNPRHKITKRGQNVTFRCDPISEHNRLYWYRQTLGQGPEFLTYFQNEAQLEKSRLLSDRFSAERPKGSFSTLEIQRTEQGDSAMYLCASSVSGTTYNEQFFGPGTRLTVL.

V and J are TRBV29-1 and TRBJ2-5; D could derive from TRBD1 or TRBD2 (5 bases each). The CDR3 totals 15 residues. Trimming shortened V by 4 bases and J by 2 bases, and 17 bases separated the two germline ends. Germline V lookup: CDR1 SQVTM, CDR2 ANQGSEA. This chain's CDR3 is CSVGPVTGLQETQYF. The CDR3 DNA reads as TGCAGCGTTGGACCCGTAACGGGGCTACAAGAGACCCAGTACTTC.

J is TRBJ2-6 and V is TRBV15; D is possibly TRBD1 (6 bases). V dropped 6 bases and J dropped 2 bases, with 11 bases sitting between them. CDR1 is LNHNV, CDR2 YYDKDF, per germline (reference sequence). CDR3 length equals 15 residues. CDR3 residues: CATSNTGPGANVLTF. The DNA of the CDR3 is TGTGCCACCAGTAATACAGGGCCTGGGGCCAACGTCCTGACTTTC.

The CDR3 sequence is CASSEGTRNQPQHF. DNA of the CDR3: TGTGCCAGCAGTGAGGGGACCCGGAATCAGCCCCAGCATTTT. J is TRBJ1-5 and V is TRBV2, with a tentative D call TRBD1 (5 bases). The germline V and J ends were trimmed by 3 bases and 4 bases, with 10 bases remaining between them. Germline values: CDR1 SNHLY, CDR2 FYNNEI. The length of the CDR3 is 14 residues.

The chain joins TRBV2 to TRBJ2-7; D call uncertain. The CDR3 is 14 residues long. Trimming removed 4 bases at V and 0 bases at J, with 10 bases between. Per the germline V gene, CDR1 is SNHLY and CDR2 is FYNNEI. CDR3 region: CASSGNSVSYEQYF. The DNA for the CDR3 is TGTGCCAGCAGTGGGAACAGCGTCTCCTACGAGCAGTACTTC.

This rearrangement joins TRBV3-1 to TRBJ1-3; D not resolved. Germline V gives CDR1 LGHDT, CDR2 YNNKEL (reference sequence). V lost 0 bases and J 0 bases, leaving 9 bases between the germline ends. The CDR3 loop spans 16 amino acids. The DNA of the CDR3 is TGTGCCAGCAGCCAAGATCCAGCCACCTCTGGAAACACCATATATTTT. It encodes CASSQDPATSGNTIYF.

The CDR3 loop is CASSDKFTHANTGELFF. The CDR3 nucleotides read TGTGCCAGCAGTGATAAGTTTACTCACGCGAACACCGGGGAGCTGTTTTTT. The rearrangement uses TRBV2 and TRBJ2-2; D remains unclear. The V and J ends lost 3 bases and 0 bases respectively, with 14 bases between them. CDR1 and CDR2 from the germline V gene are SNHLY and FYNNEI. The CDR3 contains 17 residues.

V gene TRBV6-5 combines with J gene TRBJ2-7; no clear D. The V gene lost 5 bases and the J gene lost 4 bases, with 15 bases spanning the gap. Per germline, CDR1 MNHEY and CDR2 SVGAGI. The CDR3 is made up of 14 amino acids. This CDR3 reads CASSTAGWGYEQYF. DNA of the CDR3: TGTGCCAGCAGTACCGCCGGTTGGGGATACGAGCAGTACTTC.

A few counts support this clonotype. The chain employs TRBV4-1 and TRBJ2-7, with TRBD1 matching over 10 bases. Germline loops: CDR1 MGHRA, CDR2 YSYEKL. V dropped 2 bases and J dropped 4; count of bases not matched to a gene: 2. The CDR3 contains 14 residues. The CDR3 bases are TGCGCCAGCAGCCAAAGGACAGGGGGATACGAGCAGTACTTC. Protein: CASSQRTGGYEQYF.

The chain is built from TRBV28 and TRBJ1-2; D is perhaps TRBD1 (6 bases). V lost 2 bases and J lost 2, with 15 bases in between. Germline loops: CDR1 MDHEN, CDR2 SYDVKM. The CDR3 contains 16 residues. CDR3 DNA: TGTGCCAGCAGTTTAAGGGGGGCATCGGGGAACTATGGCTACACCTTC. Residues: CASSLRGASGNYGYTF.

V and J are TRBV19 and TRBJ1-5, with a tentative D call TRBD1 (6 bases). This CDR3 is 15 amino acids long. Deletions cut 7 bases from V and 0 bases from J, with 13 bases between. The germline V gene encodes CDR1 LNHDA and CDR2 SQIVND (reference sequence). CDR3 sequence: CASTGTLNSNQPQHF. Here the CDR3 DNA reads TGTGCCAGTACCGGGACACTAAATAGCAATCAGCCCCAGCATTTT. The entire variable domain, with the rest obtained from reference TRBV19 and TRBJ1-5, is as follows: DGGITQSPKYLFRKEGQNVTLSCEQNLNHDAMYWYRQDPGQGLRLIYYSQIVNDFQKGDIAEGYSVSREKKESFPLTVTSAQKNPTAFYLCASTGTLNSNQPQHFGDGTRLSIL.

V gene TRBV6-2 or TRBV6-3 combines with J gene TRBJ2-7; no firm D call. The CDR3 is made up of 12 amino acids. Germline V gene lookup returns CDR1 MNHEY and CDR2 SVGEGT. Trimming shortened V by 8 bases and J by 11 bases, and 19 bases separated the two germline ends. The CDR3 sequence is CASFSPARMEYF. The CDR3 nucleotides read TGTGCCAGCTTCTCGCCGGCGAGGATGGAGTACTTC.